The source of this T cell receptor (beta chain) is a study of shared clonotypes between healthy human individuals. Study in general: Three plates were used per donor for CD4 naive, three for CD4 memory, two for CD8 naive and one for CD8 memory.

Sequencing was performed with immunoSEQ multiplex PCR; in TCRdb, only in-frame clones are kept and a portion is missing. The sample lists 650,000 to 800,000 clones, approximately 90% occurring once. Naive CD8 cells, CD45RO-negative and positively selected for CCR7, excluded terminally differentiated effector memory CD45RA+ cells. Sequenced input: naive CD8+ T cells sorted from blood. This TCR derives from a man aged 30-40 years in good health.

This CDR3 is CSVEQENTDTQYF. The CDR3 DNA reads as TGCAGCGTTGAACAGGAGAACACAGATACGCAGTATTTT. The chain is built from TRBV29-1 and TRBJ2-3; D call uncertain. This CDR3 is 13 amino acids long. Germline V CDR1 and CDR2: SQVTM, ANQGSEA. V lost 2 bases and J 2 bases, leaving 8 bases between the germline ends.